A selection of T cell receptor beta chains follows, all from one sample in a study of T cell changes during pregnancy in multiple sclerosis. Using immunoSEQ multiplex PCR, the repertoire was profiled, and TCRdb retains in-frame clones only, with some absent. The repertoire holds about 30,000 clones, with more than 90% as singletons. Sequencing was performed on CD8+ T cells from peripheral blood mononuclear cells, taken before pregnancy. These receptors all come from a female donor with multiple sclerosis, enrolled in a pregnancy study. Both conserved end residues are part of each CDR3. A D gene is named only where the DNA matches it firmly. Not all rows give a size; the values are once, few, many and, for expanded clones, a class.

NA	TRBV27	TRBD1	TRBJ1-2	CASSLSVPLDRLGLNYGYTF	TGTGCCAGCAGTTTATCGGTACCTTTGGACAGGTTAGGACTTAACTATGGCTACACCTTC
NA	TRBV19	NA	TRBJ2-7	CASSIKFAREQYF	TGTGCCAGTAGTATAAAGTTCGCCCGGGAGCAGTACTTC
NA	TRBV5-1	NA	TRBJ2-7	CASSLGEGALYEQYF	TGCGCCAGCAGCTTGGGTGAAGGGGCCCTATACGAGCAGTACTTC
NA	TRBV28	NA	TRBJ2-7	CASSRDTRYEQYF	TGTGCCAGCAGTCGGGACACCAGGTACGAGCAGTACTTC
NA	TRBV9	NA	TRBJ1-1	CASSVWASNTEAFF	TGTGCCAGCAGCGTTTGGGCCTCGAACACTGAAGCTTTCTTT
NA	TRBV7-6	NA	TRBJ2-7	CASSYTGTSYEQYF	TGTGCCAGCAGTTATACAGGGACGTCCTACGAGCAGTACTTC
once	TRBV4-1	NA	TRBJ2-7	CASSQDLELFSEQYF	TGCGCCAGCAGCCAAGATCTAGAGTTGTTCTCCGAGCAGTACTTC
NA	TRBV2	TRBD2	TRBJ2-4	CASKRGGGAVKNIQYF	TGTGCCAGCAAAAGGGGCGGGGGGGCGGTCAAAAACATTCAGTACTTC
NA	TRBV7-9	TRBD1	TRBJ2-7	CASRSPGGYEQYF	TGTGCCAGCAGGTCCCCAGGGGGCTACGAGCAGTACTTC
few	TRBV7-9	TRBD2	TRBJ2-7	CASSPGGRYEQYF	TGTGCCAGCAGCCCCGGGGGGAGGTACGAGCAGTACTTC
NA	TRBV13	TRBD2	TRBJ2-7	CASSPGLAAYEQYF	TGTGCCAGCAGCCCCGGACTAGCGGCCTACGAGCAGTACTTC
once	TRBV5-1	TRBD2	TRBJ2-3	CASSPGLAVTDTQYF	TGCGCCAGCAGCCCGGGACTAGCGGTCACAGATACGCAGTATTTT
NA	TRBV28	TRBD2	TRBJ2-5	CASSLAGGIKTQYF	TGTGCCAGCAGCCTAGCGGGAGGGATAAAGACCCAGTACTTC
NA	TRBV5-4	TRBD2	TRBJ2-3	CASSAGLAALGDTQYF	TGTGCCAGCAGCGCGGGACTAGCGGCCTTAGGGGATACGCAGTATTTT
once	TRBV10-2	NA	TRBJ1-5	CASSESRGYLPAIQPQHF	TGCGCCAGCAGTGAGTCGCGGGGTTACCTTCCAGCAATTCAGCCCCAGCATTTT
NA	TRBV9	TRBD1	TRBJ1-4	CASSAVTGTEVAKLFF	TGTGCCAGCAGCGCTGTGACCGGGACAGAAGTTGCAAAACTGTTTTTT
NA	TRBV7-9	TRBD2	TRBJ2-5	CASSLLAGEETQYF	TGTGCCAGCAGCTTACTAGCGGGGGAAGAGACCCAGTACTTC
NA	TRBV15	NA	TRBJ2-3	CATRVSGWFDTQYF	TGTGCCACCAGGGTTTCGGGATGGTTTGATACGCAGTATTTT
NA	TRBV6-5	TRBD1	TRBJ2-1	CASSPGQGTYNEQFF	TGTGCCAGCAGTCCCGGACAGGGGACCTACAATGAGCAGTTCTTC
NA	TRBV6-5	NA	TRBJ1-2	CASSYRSNRDLGYTF	TGTGCCAGCAGTTACCGATCGAACAGGGACCTTGGCTACACCTTC
few	TRBV5-1	NA	TRBJ1-1	CASSFGGTEAFF	TGCGCCAGCAGCTTCGGGGGCACTGAAGCTTTCTTT
NA	TRBV5-4	NA	TRBJ1-1	CASSYVGSGVAEAFF	TGTGCCAGCAGCTACGTAGGCTCAGGGGTAGCTGAAGCTTTCTTT
NA	TRBV27	NA	TRBJ2-7	CASSSLALFHEQYF	TGTGCCAGCAGTTCGCTAGCGTTGTTCCACGAGCAGTACTTC
NA	TRBV5-4	NA	TRBJ2-1	CASRTGTYNEQFF	TGTGCCAGCAGGACCGGGACCTACAATGAGCAGTTCTTC
NA	TRBV27	NA	TRBJ2-7	CASSSRIPYEQYF	TGTGCCAGCAGTTCCAGGATACCCTACGAGCAGTACTTC
NA	TRBV5-5	TRBD1	TRBJ1-2	CASSFLGQGKDGYTF	TGTGCCAGCAGCTTCCTTGGACAGGGGAAGGATGGCTACACCTTC
NA	TRBV5-1	NA	TRBJ2-2	CASSFEGLNTGELFF	TGCGCCAGCAGCTTTGAGGGCTTGAACACCGGGGAGCTGTTTTTT
NA	TRBV9	NA	TRBJ1-1	CASSDDLGANTEAFF	TGTGCCAGCAGCGATGACTTGGGGGCGAACACTGAAGCTTTCTTT
NA	TRBV27	NA	TRBJ2-6	CASSLSRGGANVLTF	TGTGCCAGCAGTTTATCGCGGGGTGGGGCCAACGTCCTGACTTTC
NA	TRBV6-1	NA	TRBJ1-6	CASLAATMNSPLHF	TGTGCCAGCTTGGCCGCCACCATGAATTCACCCCTCCACTTT
NA	TRBV5-4	NA	TRBJ2-1	CASSLGISYNEQFF	TGTGCCAGCAGCTTGGGTATTTCCTACAATGAGCAGTTCTTC
NA	TRBV27	NA	TRBJ2-1	CASSLGQGLYNEQFF	TGTGCCAGCAGTTTAGGGCAGGGTCTCTACAATGAGCAGTTCTTC
NA	TRBV19	TRBD2	TRBJ2-1	CASSPMRGAIEQFF	TGTGCCAGTAGCCCTATGCGGGGGGCCATCGAGCAGTTCTTC
NA	TRBV7-8	NA	TRBJ1-5	CASSASQGDSNQPQHF	TGTGCCAGCAGCGCATCACAGGGCGATAGCAATCAGCCCCAGCATTTT
NA	TRBV2	NA	TRBJ1-2	CASTPAWTLGYTF	TGTGCCAGCACTCCCGCCTGGACACTGGGCTACACCTTC
NA	TRBV27	NA	TRBJ2-7	CASSFGGYAYEQYF	TGTGCCAGCAGTTTTGGCGGTTACGCCTACGAGCAGTACTTC
NA	TRBV7-2	NA	TRBJ2-7	CASSLGLSYEQYF	TGTGCCAGCAGCTTGGGACTTAGCTACGAGCAGTACTTC
NA	TRBV9	NA	TRBJ2-6	CASSPGRAGANVLTF	TGTGCCAGCAGTCCAGGCAGGGCTGGGGCCAACGTCCTGACTTTC
once	TRBV6-5	NA	TRBJ2-2	CASSAGGGDGLFF	TGTGCCAGCAGTGCTGGGGGGGGCGACGGGCTGTTTTTT
NA	TRBV28	NA	TRBJ1-3	CASSLQGQGNTIYF	TGTGCCAGCAGTTTACAAGGACAGGGAAACACCATATATTTT
NA	TRBV13	NA	TRBJ2-3	CASSLMAGLGTDTQYF	TGTGCCAGCAGCTTAATGGCAGGGTTGGGCACAGATACGCAGTATTTT
NA	TRBV19	TRBD2	TRBJ2-1	CASSMLLSGSSYNEQFF	TGTGCCAGTAGTATGCTCCTTAGCGGGTCCTCCTACAATGAGCAGTTCTTC
NA	TRBV6-5	NA	TRBJ2-1	CASSYSQGTEQFF	TGTGCCAGCAGTTACTCCCAGGGGACGGAGCAGTTCTTC
NA	TRBV7-9	NA	TRBJ1-2	CASSTLGGAHYGYTF	TGTGCCAGCAGCACACTGGGAGGCGCACACTATGGCTACACCTTC
NA	TRBV29-1	NA	TRBJ2-1	CSVEGASADLTYNEQFF	TGCAGCGTTGAAGGAGCTAGCGCCGACCTAACCTACAATGAGCAGTTCTTC
NA	TRBV7-6	NA	TRBJ1-2	CASSLVLGGEEGYTF	TGTGCCAGCAGCTTAGTTTTAGGCGGGGAGGAAGGCTACACCTTC
once	TRBV5-1	TRBD1	TRBJ2-7	CASSSPGTGAYEQYF	TGCGCCAGCAGCTCTCCAGGGACAGGTGCCTACGAGCAGTACTTC
NA	TRBV2	NA	TRBJ2-7	CASSDATSSYEQYF	TGTGCCAGCAGTGACGCTACGAGCTCCTACGAGCAGTACTTC
NA	TRBV18	TRBD2	TRBJ2-1	CASSPAAGAYNEQFF	TGTGCCAGCTCACCGGCAGCGGGGGCCTACAATGAGCAGTTCTTC
once	TRBV14	NA	TRBJ2-7	CASSQDMAGLPYEQYF	TGTGCCAGCAGCCAAGATATGGCAGGGTTGCCCTACGAGCAGTACTTC
NA	TRBV30	NA	TRBJ2-1	CAWSVSGSLYNEQFF	TGTGCCTGGAGTGTAAGCGGGTCCCTCTACAATGAGCAGTTCTTC
once	TRBV28	NA	TRBJ2-7	CASSLSLLRDEQYF	TGTGCCAGCAGTTTATCCTTACTTCGGGACGAGCAGTACTTC
NA	TRBV7-2	NA	TRBJ2-7	CASSPGWYEQYF	TGTGCCAGCAGCCCAGGTTGGTACGAGCAGTACTTC
NA	TRBV7-9	NA	TRBJ1-1	CASSLGPFERNTEAFF	TGTGCCAGCAGCTTAGGGCCGTTCGAAAGGAACACTGAAGCTTTCTTT
NA	TRBV7-3	TRBD1	TRBJ2-2	CASSSTGAVTGELFF	TGTGCCAGCAGCTCGACAGGGGCAGTCACCGGGGAGCTGTTTTTT
NA	TRBV14	NA	TRBJ2-7	CASSQGDYSPYEQYF	TGTGCCAGCAGCCAGGGAGACTATTCTCCATACGAGCAGTACTTC
NA	TRBV9	NA	TRBJ2-7	CASSVEAGATYEQYF	TGTGCCAGCAGCGTAGAGGCAGGGGCCACCTACGAGCAGTACTTC